Listed below are T cell receptor beta chains from one sample, sequenced in a study of early stage breast cancer tumors. This table comes from immunoSEQ multiplex PCR, and its TCRdb copy is limited to in-frame clones, with some not included. The data hold nearly 11,000 clones, with approximately 72% observed a single time. The source material was breast tumor tissue. These receptors came from a person between 35 and 49 years old with breast cancer. Each CDR3 is given with its conserved first and last residue. A D gene is named only where the DNA matches it firmly. Clone size, where shown, is once, few, many, or a class for clones that have expanded.

clone size: few; V gene: TRBV27; D gene: TRBD1; J gene: TRBJ2-6; CDR3 protein: CASGGQPGSGANVLTF; CDR3 DNA: TGTGCCAGCGGGGGACAGCCAGGCTCTGGGGCCAACGTCCTGACTTTC
clone size: NA; V gene: TRBV10-2; D gene: NA; J gene: TRBJ2-7; CDR3 protein: CAVLGQEGSYEQYF; CDR3 DNA: TGCGCCGTTCTCGGGCAGGAGGGCTCCTACGAGCAGTACTTC
clone size: NA; V gene: TRBV7-2; D gene: NA; J gene: TRBJ1-5; CDR3 protein: CASSLAGEEHQPQHF; CDR3 DNA: TGTGCCAGCAGCTTAGCGGGCGAAGAGCATCAGCCCCAGCATTTT
clone size: NA; V gene: TRBV7-2; D gene: TRBD1; J gene: TRBJ2-2; CDR3 protein: CASSFGGQGMTGELFF; CDR3 DNA: TGTGCCAGCAGCTTTGGGGGACAGGGTATGACCGGGGAGCTGTTTTTT
clone size: NA; V gene: TRBV7-9; D gene: TRBD1; J gene: TRBJ1-4; CDR3 protein: CASSLEQGMGEKLFF; CDR3 DNA: TGTGCCAGCAGCTTAGAACAGGGGATGGGTGAAAAACTGTTTTTT
clone size: NA; V gene: TRBV6-4; D gene: NA; J gene: TRBJ1-1; CDR3 protein: CASSERVGTEAFF; CDR3 DNA: TGTGCCAGCAGTGAAAGGGTGGGAACTGAAGCTTTCTTT
clone size: NA; V gene: TRBV7-9; D gene: NA; J gene: TRBJ2-2; CDR3 protein: CASSSQLRPNTGELFF; CDR3 DNA: TGTGCCAGCAGCTCTCAACTCCGACCGAACACCGGGGAGCTGTTTTTT
clone size: once; V gene: TRBV11-2; D gene: NA; J gene: TRBJ1-2; CDR3 protein: CASSYGLDYGYTF; CDR3 DNA: TGTGCCAGCAGCTACGGGTTGGACTATGGCTACACCTTC
clone size: NA; V gene: TRBV14; D gene: TRBD1; J gene: TRBJ1-1; CDR3 protein: CASSQLGTGTEAFF; CDR3 DNA: TGTGCCAGCAGCCAGCTTGGGACAGGCACTGAAGCTTTCTTT
clone size: NA; V gene: TRBV6-6; D gene: NA; J gene: TRBJ1-1; CDR3 protein: CASSSPSMGTEAFF; CDR3 DNA: TGTGCCAGCAGTTCCCCCAGTATGGGCACTGAAGCTTTCTTT
clone size: few; V gene: TRBV30; D gene: NA; J gene: TRBJ1-1; CDR3 protein: CAWSQGMNTEAFF; CDR3 DNA: TGTGCCTGGTCCCAGGGAATGAACACTGAAGCTTTCTTT
clone size: NA; V gene: TRBV30; D gene: TRBD1; J gene: TRBJ2-7; CDR3 protein: CAWSVGTGSYEQYF; CDR3 DNA: TGTGCCTGGAGTGTTGGGACAGGCTCCTACGAGCAGTACTTC
clone size: few; V gene: TRBV5-5; D gene: NA; J gene: TRBJ2-6; CDR3 protein: CASSSMGSGANVLTF; CDR3 DNA: TGTGCCAGCAGCTCGATGGGCTCTGGGGCCAACGTCCTGACTTTC
clone size: NA; V gene: TRBV18; D gene: NA; J gene: TRBJ2-5; CDR3 protein: CASSPGREETQYF; CDR3 DNA: TGTGCCAGCTCACCGGGCAGGGAAGAGACCCAGTACTTC
clone size: NA; V gene: TRBV2; D gene: TRBD1; J gene: TRBJ2-7; CDR3 protein: CASSEEGGQVIVEQYF; CDR3 DNA: TGTGCCAGCAGTGAAGAGGGGGGACAGGTCATTGTCGAGCAGTACTTC
clone size: once; V gene: TRBV30; D gene: TRBD2; J gene: TRBJ2-5; CDR3 protein: CAWSSRGDWGSGISETQYF; CDR3 DNA: TGTGCCTGGAGTTCCCGGGGGGACTGGGGTAGCGGGATCTCAGAGACCCAGTACTTC